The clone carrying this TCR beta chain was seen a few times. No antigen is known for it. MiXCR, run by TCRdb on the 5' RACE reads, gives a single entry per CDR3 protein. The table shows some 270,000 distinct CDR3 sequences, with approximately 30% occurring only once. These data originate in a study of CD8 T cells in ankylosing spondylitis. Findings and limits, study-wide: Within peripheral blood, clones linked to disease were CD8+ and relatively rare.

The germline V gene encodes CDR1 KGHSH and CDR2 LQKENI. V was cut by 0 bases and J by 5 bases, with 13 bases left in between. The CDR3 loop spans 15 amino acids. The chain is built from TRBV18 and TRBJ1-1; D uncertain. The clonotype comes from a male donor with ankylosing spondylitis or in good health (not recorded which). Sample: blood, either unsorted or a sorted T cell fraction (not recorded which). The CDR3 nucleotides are TGTGCCAGCTCACCACCAGGTGGGGAACGAACTGAAGCTTTCTTT. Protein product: CASSPPGGERTEAFF.